A single sample is the source of the 4 T cell receptor beta chains below, sequenced in a study of T-cell reconstitution after alpha-beta-depleted transplantation in children. It was with unique molecular identifiers that the TCRbeta library was prepared. TCRdb reprocessed the PCR reads via MiXCR and lists one record per CDR3 protein. Among 450,000 to 600,000 distinct CDR3 sequences listed, about 30% were seen once. The sample was PBMCs from the stem cell graft donor, taken from the stem cell graft. Receptor source: a human donor who donated a stem cell graft to a child with aplastic anemia.

The rearrangement links TRBV11-2 to TRBJ2-5; a weak D match, TRBD2 (6 bases). The CDR3 runs 17 residues. Trimming left V 5 bases short and J 5 bases short, with 24 bases between. The germline gives CDR1 SGHAT, CDR2 FQNNGV. The DNA of the CDR3 is TGTGCCAGCAGCCCAAGCCGGGACTCCGACCCCGGTGAGACCCAGTACTTC. As protein: CASSPSRDSDPGETQYF.

This clonotype was found a few times. The chain employs TRBV27 and TRBJ2-5; tentative D call: TRBD2 (6 bases). The CDR3 sequence is 15 residues long. Trimming left V 5 bases short and J 5 bases short, with 18 bases between. Germline V gene lookup returns CDR1 MNHEY and CDR2 SMNVEV (reference sequence). The CDR3 is CASSRLTRGWETQYF. CDR3 nucleotide sequence: TGTGCCAGCAGTCGCTTGACTAGAGGATGGGAGACCCAGTACTTC.

The chain carries TRBV5-1 and TRBJ1-1, with 7 bases aligning to TRBD1. V lost 6 bases and J lost 0; bases outside the gene matches: 11. The germline V gene encodes CDR1 SGHRS and CDR2 YFSETQ. CDR3 size: 16 residues. Here the CDR3 DNA reads TGCGCCAGCACCCTACCTACACAGGGGTTGAACACTGAAGCTTTCTTT. This codes for CASTLPTQGLNTEAFF. Full variable domain (rest looked up from reference TRBV5-1 and TRBJ1-1): KAGVTQTPRYLIKTRGQQVTLSCSPISGHRSVSWYQQTPGQGLQFLFEYFSETQRNKGNFPGRFSGRQFSNSRSEMNVSTLELGDSALYLCASTLPTQGLNTEAFFGQGTRLTVV.

This chain joins TRBV4-1 and TRBJ1-1; D is uncertain. Trimming cost V 0 bases and J 0 bases, with 8 bases left between them. This CDR3 region has 15 residues. Germline CDR1 MGHRA, CDR2 YSYEKL. DNA of the CDR3: TGCGCCAGCAGCCAAGAAGCACGGATGAACACTGAAGCTTTCTTT. Residues: CASSQEARMNTEAFF.